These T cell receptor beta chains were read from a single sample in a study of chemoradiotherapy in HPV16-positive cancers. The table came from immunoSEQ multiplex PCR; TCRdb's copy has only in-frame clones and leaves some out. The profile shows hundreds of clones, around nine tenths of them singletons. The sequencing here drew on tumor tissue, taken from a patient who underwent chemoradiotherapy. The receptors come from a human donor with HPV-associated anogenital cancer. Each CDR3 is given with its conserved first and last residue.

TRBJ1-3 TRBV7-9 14 CASSLVISGNTIYF
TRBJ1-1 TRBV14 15 CASSQVGVLWTEAFF
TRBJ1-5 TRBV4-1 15 CASSQEGGGNQPQHF
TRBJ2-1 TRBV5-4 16 CASKGSGTGSYNEQFF
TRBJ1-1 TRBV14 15 CASSHGQGMNTEAFF
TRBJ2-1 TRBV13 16 CASSTRTGWSDNEQFF
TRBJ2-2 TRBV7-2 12 CASSFLPGELFF
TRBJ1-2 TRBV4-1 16 CASSPTLGRENYGYTF
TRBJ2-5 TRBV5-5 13 CASSFHNPETQYF
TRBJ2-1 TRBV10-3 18 CAISGVLAGGPSYNEQFF
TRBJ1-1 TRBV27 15 CASSERDSGGTEAFF
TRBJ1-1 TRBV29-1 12 CSAFGMNTEAFF